This T cell receptor beta chain was identified in a study of regulatory T cells in long-lasting Graves disease. General study results and limits: It was in persistent disease that TRBV28, TRBJ1-2 and TRBJ2-5 were favored. More public clonotypes were shared by persistent patients (2,741) than by new patients (roughly 910).

Time point reported: persistent/refractory GD, antithyroid drugs over 5 years with positive TRAb. The TCR library used RNA extracted from PBMCs. Xi'an, China, was home to the endocrinology department that provided patients. About 8.8 milliliters of peripheral blood went into EDTA tubes. According to the study, TCR beta libraries were built with iRepertoire HTBI primers and CDR3-region Arm-PCR. A single record per CDR3 protein comes from TCRdb applying MiXCR to the multiplex PCR reads. The sample shows roughly 360,000 distinct CDR3 sequences, more than 20% of them seen only once. This CDR3 comprises 14 residues. The germline V gene has CDR1 MNHEY and CDR2 SMNVEV (reference sequence). With 6 bases clipped from V and 1 base from J, the junction kept 4 bases outside the gene matches. The sample holds many counts of this clonotype. Its antigen remains unidentified.

The J gene is TRBJ1-1, the V gene TRBV27; 8 bases agree with TRBD1. This specimen was peripheral blood mononuclear cells (PBMCs), taken when the disease was refractory, from a patient treated with antithyroid drugs. The source is a woman in her 40s with Graves disease. The DNA for the CDR3 is TGTGCCAGCAGGGCCGGGACAGGGAACACTGAAGCTTTCTTT. This sequence encodes CASRAGTGNTEAFF.